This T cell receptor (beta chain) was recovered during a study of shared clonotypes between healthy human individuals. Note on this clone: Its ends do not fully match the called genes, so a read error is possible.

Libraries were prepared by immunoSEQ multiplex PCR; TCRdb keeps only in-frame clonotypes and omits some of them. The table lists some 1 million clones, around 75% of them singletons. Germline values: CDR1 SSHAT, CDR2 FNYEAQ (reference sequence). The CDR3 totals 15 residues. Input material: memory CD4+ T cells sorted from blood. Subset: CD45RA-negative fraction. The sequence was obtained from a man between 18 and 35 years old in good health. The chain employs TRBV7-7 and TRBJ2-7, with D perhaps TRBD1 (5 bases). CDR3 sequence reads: CASSLRKGPTYEQYF. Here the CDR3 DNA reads TGTGCTAGCAGCTTAAGGAAGGGGCCCACCTACGAGCAGTACTTC.